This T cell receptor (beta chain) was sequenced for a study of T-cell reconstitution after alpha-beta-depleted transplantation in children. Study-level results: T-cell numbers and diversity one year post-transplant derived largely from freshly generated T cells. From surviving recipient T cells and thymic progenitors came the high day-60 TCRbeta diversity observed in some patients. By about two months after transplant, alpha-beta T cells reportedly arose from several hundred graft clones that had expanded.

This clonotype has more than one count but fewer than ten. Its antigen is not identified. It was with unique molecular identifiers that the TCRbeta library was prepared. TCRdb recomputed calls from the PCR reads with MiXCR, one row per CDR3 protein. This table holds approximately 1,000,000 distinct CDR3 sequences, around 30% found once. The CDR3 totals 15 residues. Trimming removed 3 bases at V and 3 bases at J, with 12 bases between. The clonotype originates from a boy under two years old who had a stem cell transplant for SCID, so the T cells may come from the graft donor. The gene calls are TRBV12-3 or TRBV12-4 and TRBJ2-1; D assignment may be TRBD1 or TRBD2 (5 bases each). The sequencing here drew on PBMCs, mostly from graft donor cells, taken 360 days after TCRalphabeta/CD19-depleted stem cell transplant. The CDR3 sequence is CASSFTGQVYNEQFF. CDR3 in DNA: TGTGCCAGCAGTTTCACGGGGCAGGTCTACAATGAGCAGTTCTTC.